Following are 6 T cell receptor beta chains from one sample sequenced in a study of cytomegalovirus exposure and HLA in healthy donors. The PCR had 60 Vbeta and 13 Jbeta primers. Sequencing was performed with immunoSEQ multiplex PCR; in TCRdb, only in-frame clones are kept and a portion is missing. The sample lists 50,000 to 70,000 clones; approximately 80% were seen once. Sequenced input: PBMCs. These receptors were obtained from a female donor in good health and CMV-seronegative.

The chain has TRBV9 and TRBJ2-2; 13 nucleotides agree with TRBD2. The CDR3 is 19 residues long. V lost 4 bases to trimming and J lost 2 bases; unmatched junction nucleotides: 11. The germline V gene encodes CDR1 SGDLS and CDR2 YYNGEE. Here the CDR3 DNA reads TGTGCCAGCAGCTCAAGGACTAGCGGGGGTAAAATTAACACCGGGGAGCTGTTTTTT. It translates to CASSSRTSGGKINTGELFF.

The gene calls are TRBV18 and TRBJ1-1; unclear D gene. Trimming removed 3 bases from V and 2 bases from J, with 13 bases in between. The CDR3 is 15 amino acids. In germline, CDR1 is KGHSH, CDR2 LQKENI. This CDR3 is CASSPEAGGNTEAFF. The CDR3 DNA reads as TGTGCCAGCTCACCCGAAGCGGGTGGCAACACTGAAGCTTTCTTT. Drawing the rest from reference TRBV18 and TRBJ1-1, the complete variable domain is NAGVMQNPRHLVRRRGQEARLRCSPMKGHSHVYWYRQLPEEGLKFMVYLQKENIIDESGMPKERFSAEFPKEGPSILRIQQVVRGDSAAYFCASSPEAGGNTEAFFGQGTRLTVV.

This clone appeared a few times. The CDR3 DNA sequence: TGTGCCAGCAGTTTAATTTCCAAGAACACTGAAGCTTTCTTT. Translation: CASSLISKNTEAFF. The V gene is TRBV28, the J gene TRBJ1-1; D ambiguous. The V gene's germline CDR1 is MDHEN and CDR2 SYDVKM. The CDR3 spans 14 residues. Between the trimmed V and J ends, which lost 2 bases and 1 base, there was a span of 8 bases.

Only a few counts were recorded for this clone. The chain has TRBV7-7 and TRBJ2-1; TRBD1 matches at 9 bases. V lost 11 bases to trimming and J lost 3 bases; unmatched junction nucleotides: 5. Germline-derived CDR1 and CDR2 are SSHAT and FNYEAQ (reference sequence). The CDR3 length is 13 residues. The CDR3 sequence is CAVGTGNYNEQFF. The CDR3 DNA sequence: TGTGCCGTGGGGACAGGGAACTACAATGAGCAGTTCTTC.

The genes are TRBV5-6 and TRBJ2-4; D is uncertain. The CDR3 totals 14 residues. Between the trimmed V and J ends, which lost 4 bases and 6 bases, there was a span of 14 bases. Germline V CDR1 and CDR2: SGHDT, YYEEEE. The CDR3 DNA follows: TGTGCCAGCAGCCGGCCAGACACTGGAAACATTCAGTACTTC. Translated, it gives CASSRPDTGNIQYF.

The chain uses TRBV7-2 and TRBJ2-3, with TRBD2 identical over 7 bases. The CDR3 has 15 residues. V shed 4 bases and J 0 bases; nucleotides not matched to a gene: 4. Per germline, CDR1 SGHTA and CDR2 FQGNSA. The CDR3 nucleotides are TGTGCCAGCAGCTCGGGGGGTCAGAGCACAGATACGCAGTATTTT. This encodes CASSSGGQSTDTQYF.